This T cell receptor (beta chain) was captured in a study of T cell repertoires in cytomegalovirus infection. General study points: Using cumulative public TCR beta family frequency, the authors identified those who carried CMV together with the relevant HLA.

MiXCR was run by TCRdb on the reads, yielding one entry per CDR3 protein. The sample comprises 250,000 or so distinct CDR3 sequences, 9% to 15% of which are singletons, and around 1.6% rests with the top ten. This clonotype came up many times. No antigen is known for it. The CDR3 extends over 16 amino acids. Germline V gene data show CDR1 as SEHNR and CDR2 as FQNEAQ (reference sequence). The V end was cut by 0 bases, the J end by 0 bases, with 12 bases between. The chain employs TRBV7-9 and TRBJ2-7; D might be TRBD1 (6 bases). The sequenced sample consisted of PBMCs. This receptor was identified in a human donor in good health (CMV status not recorded). Some clones in this sample may be carry-over from other donors' samples. The CDR3 sequence: CASSLALDSYSYEQYF. CDR3 in DNA: TGTGCCAGCAGCTTAGCTTTGGACAGTTACTCCTACGAGCAGTACTTC.